These 18 T cell receptor beta chains originate from one sample sequenced in a study of identical twins. A single record per CDR3 protein comes from TCRdb applying MiXCR to the 5' RACE reads. The sample consists of some 1,700,000 distinct CDR3 sequences, roughly 35% of them appearing once. The sequencing sample was made of cord blood. The source is a newborn girl in good health.

On this clonotype itself: The junction and the germline gene differ at one end; a read error may be behind it. The chain couples TRBV5-1 to TRBJ2-2; 9 bases line up with TRBD2. The CDR3 contains 15 residues. Germline V CDR1 and CDR2: SGHRS, YFSETQ. The CDR3 DNA reads TGCGCCAGCAGATTGGCGGGGGGGCATCCCGGGGAGCTGTTTTTT. This codes for CASRLAGGHPGELFF.

This clonotype came up a few times. The chain carries TRBV20-1 and TRBJ1-2; D is unresolved. Germline V gene data show CDR1 as DFQATT and CDR2 as SNEGSKA (reference sequence). V shed 3 bases and J shed 0 bases, with 8 bases lying between them. This CDR3 spans 13 amino acids. The chain's CDR3 is CSARHVANYGYTF. CDR3 sequence (DNA): TGCAGTGCTAGGCACGTAGCTAACTATGGCTACACCTTC.

The V gene is TRBV20-1, the J gene TRBJ1-5; D is unclear. Germline CDR1 and CDR2: DFQATT and SNEGSKA (reference sequence). The CDR3 has 13 residues. Trimming removed 4 bases from V and 11 bases from J, with 18 bases in between. The CDR3 region is CSANRFPYRTQHF. The DNA of the CDR3 is TGCAGTGCTAATCGATTTCCCTATAGGACCCAGCATTTT.

The V and J genes are TRBV20-1 and TRBJ2-4; perhaps D is TRBD1 or TRBD2 (5 bases each). The DNA matches TRBJ2-7 better at its end, which makes the J call doubtful. This CDR3 is 14 amino acids long. Germline V gives CDR1 DFQATT, CDR2 SNEGSKA (reference sequence). CDR3 in DNA: TGCAGTGCCGCCGGGACCTTACCCCATTACGAGCAGTACTTC. It codes for CSAAGTLPHYEQYF.

The rearrangement joins TRBV9 to TRBJ2-1; perhaps TRBD2 as D (5 bases). The CDR3 extends over 15 amino acids. Germline V gives CDR1 SGDLS, CDR2 YYNGEE. V lost 0 bases, J lost 4 bases, and 11 bases lay in between. The CDR3 reads CASSVALVAYNEQFF. In nucleotides, the CDR3 is TGTGCCAGCAGCGTAGCACTAGTAGCTTACAATGAGCAGTTCTTC.

The chain has TRBV24-1 and TRBJ1-1; D not certain. Trimming shortened V by 7 bases and J by 6 bases, and 11 bases separated the two germline ends. Germline V lookup: CDR1 KGHDR, CDR2 SFDVKD. This CDR3 spans 12 amino acids. The CDR3 region is CATSDNFSEAFF. DNA of the CDR3: TGTGCCACCAGCGACAATTTCTCTGAAGCTTTCTTT.

The V gene is TRBV20-1, the J gene TRBJ1-4; D gene ambiguous. V dropped 5 bases and J dropped 5 bases, with 12 bases sitting between them. Germline V lookup: CDR1 DFQATT, CDR2 SNEGSKA (reference sequence). The CDR3 contains 13 residues. DNA for the CDR3: TGCAGTGCTGCTCCCCCACCGAATGAAAAACTGTTTTTT. It codes for CSAAPPPNEKLFF.

The rearrangement joins TRBV10-2 to TRBJ2-2; TRBD1 might be the D (5 bases). The V end was cut by 6 bases, the J end by 5 bases, with 16 bases between. The germline V gene has CDR1 WSHSY and CDR2 SAAADI. This CDR3 comprises 15 residues. CDR3 sequence: CASSPERGRTGELFF. In DNA, the CDR3 is TGCGCCAGCAGCCCCGAAAGGGGAAGAACCGGGGAGCTGTTTTTT.

V usage is TRBV20-1 and J usage is TRBJ2-7; 8 bases match TRBD1. The CDR3 has 12 residues. V shed 7 bases and J 7 bases; nucleotides not matched to a gene: 9. Germline V gives CDR1 DFQATT, CDR2 SNEGSKA (reference sequence). This CDR3 is CSGYRGLGEQYF. Here the CDR3 DNA reads TGCAGTGGATACAGGGGGTTGGGGGAGCAGTACTTC.

This clonotype has just a few counts. The chain carries TRBV4-1 and TRBJ2-1, with 11 positions matching TRBD2. With 1 base clipped from V and 7 bases from J, the junction kept 6 bases outside the gene matches. Germline CDR1 reads MGHRA; CDR2 reads YSYEKL. CDR3 length equals 16 residues. The CDR3 bases are TGCGCCAGCAGCCAAGGATTCACTAGCGGGAGAAATGAGCAGTTCTTC. It yields the protein CASSQGFTSGRNEQFF.

The table lists this clonotype with a few counts. J is TRBJ2-1 and V is TRBV3-1, with D tentatively TRBD2 (6 bases). V lost 1 base, J lost 9 bases, and 10 bases lay in between. The CDR3 spans 13 residues. Germline V CDR1 and CDR2: LGHDT, YNNKEL (reference sequence). CDR3 coding DNA: TGTGCCAGCAGCCAAGTATCTAGCGCTGAGCAGTTCTTC. It yields the protein CASSQVSSAEQFF.

The chain has TRBV7-6 and TRBJ2-1, with D tentatively TRBD1 or TRBD2 (6 bases each). The CDR3 runs to 16 residues. V was clipped by 1 base and J by 7 bases, with 17 bases between them. Germline values: CDR1 SGHVS, CDR2 FNYEAQ. CDR3 protein: CASSLEVSRGENEQFF. The CDR3 nucleotides are TGTGCCAGCAGCTTAGAGGTCTCGAGGGGGGAAAATGAGCAGTTCTTC.

This clonotype was seen only a few times. The rearrangement uses TRBV18 and TRBJ2-1; 9 nucleotides line up with TRBD2. CDR3 length equals 16 residues. Germline CDR1 is KGHSH and CDR2 is LQKENI. Trimming took 3 bases from V and 6 from J; bases not matched to a gene: 9. The CDR3 here is CASSPAELAGINEQFF. The DNA for the CDR3 is TGTGCCAGCTCACCCGCGGAGCTAGCGGGAATCAATGAGCAGTTCTTC.

V gene TRBV5-1 combines with J gene TRBJ2-5, with 10 bases matching TRBD2. Trimming removed 0 bases from V and 5 bases from J; junction bases left unmatched: 7. CDR1 SGHRS and CDR2 YFSETQ come from the germline V gene. This CDR3 has 16 amino acids. CDR3 sequence (DNA): TGCGCCAGCAGCTTGGAGGCTAGCGGGAGTTGGGAGACCCAGTACTTC. This translates into CASSLEASGSWETQYF.

This clonotype has a count of ten or more. The rearrangement links TRBV29-1 to TRBJ2-3; 7 bases line up with TRBD1. The V gene end was trimmed by 3 bases and the J gene end by 0 bases; junction bases not matched to a gene: 3. Looked up from germline, CDR1 is SQVTM and CDR2 is ANQGSEA. The CDR3 is 14 amino acids. CDR3 nucleotide sequence: TGCAGCGTTGAGGGGACAGCCAGCACAGATACGCAGTATTTT. As protein: CSVEGTASTDTQYF.

V is TRBV20-1 and J is TRBJ2-1; TRBD2 agrees at 9 bases. V dropped 3 bases and J dropped 9; count of bases not matched to a gene: 12. Germline V gives CDR1 DFQATT, CDR2 SNEGSKA (reference sequence). The CDR3 loop spans 15 amino acids. The CDR3 DNA is TGCAGTGCTAGCCCCAGGCGGGGGGGGCGTAGTGAGCAGTTCTTC. This translates into CSASPRRGGRSEQFF.

This clonotype showed up just a few times. The chain couples TRBV20-1 to TRBJ2-3; 11 bases are shared with TRBD2. The CDR3 covers 13 residues. V was pared by 5 bases and J by 7 bases, with 5 bases of the junction left unmatched. The germline CDR1 and CDR2 sequences are DFQATT and SNEGSKA (reference sequence). CDR3: CSALLAGGHTQYF. CDR3 nucleotide sequence: TGCAGTGCTCTCCTAGCGGGGGGACATACGCAGTATTTT.

The chain carries TRBV20-1 and TRBJ2-7; D call uncertain. Trimming cost V 5 bases and J 5 bases, with 13 bases left between them. The CDR3 is made up of 12 amino acids. Germline assignment: CDR1 DFQATT and CDR2 SNEGSKA (reference sequence). This CDR3 is CSAVPLGNEQYF. The CDR3 DNA reads TGCAGTGCTGTGCCTTTGGGGAACGAGCAGTACTTC.